Only a few counts were recorded for the clone carrying this TCR beta chain. Its antigen remains unidentified. Germline V gives CDR1 MNHEY, CDR2 SVGAGI. CDR3 size: 14 residues. Trimming at V came to 9 bases and at J to 2 bases, leaving 6 bases not matched to a gene. This specimen comes from a study of beta chain features in type 1 diabetes. General observations from the study: Still unanswered here is whether HLA type influences TCRB rearrangement.

Since all of the isolated RNA was reverse transcribed, expressed TCRB transcripts were what got sequenced. TCRdb's table, derived via immunoSEQ multiplex PCR, lists solely in-frame clones and lacks some. Counted here are about 340,000 clones, approximately 8.2% occurring once; the ten biggest clones make up under 0.5%. The clonotype originates from a woman aged 18-29 years in good health. The chain recombines TRBV6-5 with TRBJ2-2; 7 bases fit TRBD1. Sequencing was performed on central memory CD4+ T cells from blood. In nucleotides, the CDR3 is TGTGCCAGACACCGGGACAGCAACACCGGGGAGCTGTTTTTT. This sequence encodes CARHRDSNTGELFF.